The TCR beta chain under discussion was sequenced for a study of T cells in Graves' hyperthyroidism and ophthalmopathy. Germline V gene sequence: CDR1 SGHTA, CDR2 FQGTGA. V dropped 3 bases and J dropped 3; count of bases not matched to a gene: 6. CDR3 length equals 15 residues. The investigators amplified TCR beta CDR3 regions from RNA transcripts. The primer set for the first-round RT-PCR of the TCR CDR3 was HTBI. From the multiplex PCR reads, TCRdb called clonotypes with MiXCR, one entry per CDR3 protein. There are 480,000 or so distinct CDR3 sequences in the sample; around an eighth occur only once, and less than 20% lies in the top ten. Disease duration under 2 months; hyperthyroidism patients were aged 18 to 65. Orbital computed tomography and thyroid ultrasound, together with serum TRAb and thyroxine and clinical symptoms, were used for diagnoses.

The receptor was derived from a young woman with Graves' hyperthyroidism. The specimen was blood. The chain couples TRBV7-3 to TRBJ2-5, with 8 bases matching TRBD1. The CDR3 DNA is TGTGCCAGCAGCTTCTCCGGGACAGGAAAAGAGACCCAGTACTTC. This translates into CASSFSGTGKETQYF.